This T cell receptor (beta chain) was retrieved from a study of T cell responses to AZD1222 COVID-19 vaccine. Study findings and constraints: Spike-specific TCR breadth and depth rose after two AZD1222 doses. There were vaccine-associated CD4 TCRs across spike, dominant at 160-218 and 743-854.

Sequencing was performed with immunoSEQ multiplex PCR; in TCRdb, only in-frame clones are kept and a portion is missing. Among about 180,000 clones listed, roughly 88% were seen once. This clone appeared once. The antigen is unknown. The source is an adult who received the AZD1222 COVID-19 vaccine. This specimen consisted of peripheral blood, obtained 28 days after the second AZD1222 dose.

The CDR3 reads CASSSVDRVPSNEQFF. The CDR3, as DNA: TGTGCCAGCAGCTCGGTAGACAGGGTCCCCAGCAATGAGCAGTTCTTC. The chain combines TRBV5-6 with TRBJ2-1; TRBD1 aligns across 7 bases. The CDR3 is made up of 16 amino acids. V lost 3 bases, J lost 6 bases, and 12 bases stayed unmatched. CDR1 SGHDT and CDR2 YYEEEE come from the germline V gene. Variable domain in full (rest from reference TRBV5-6 and TRBJ2-1): DAGVTQSPTHLIKTRGQQVTLRCSPKSGHDTVSWYQQALGQGPQFIFQYYEEEERQRGNFPDRFSGHQFPNYSSELNVNALLLGDSALYLCASSSVDRVPSNEQFFGPGTRLTVL.